A selection of T cell receptor beta chains follows, all from one sample in a study of breast tumors, draining lymph nodes, adjacent tissues. TCRdb re-derived calls from the multiplex PCR reads in MiXCR, one entry per CDR3 protein. The repertoire consists of under 300,000 distinct CDR3 sequences, with about 34% occurring once and the leading ten covering approximately 3.6%. Sequencing used axillary lymph node tissue. The source is a female donor with breast cancer. Some clones in this sample may be carry-over from other donors' samples. Both conserved end residues are part of each CDR3. Each record gives: J gene, V gene, clone size, D gene, CDR3 DNA, CDR3 protein. A D gene is named only where the DNA matches it firmly. Rows may omit the clone size; those that give it use once, few, many or a size class.

j_gene: TRBJ2-3
v_gene: TRBV7-2
abundance: many
d_gene: .
CDR3nt: TGTGCCAGCAGCTTGACGCCTAGCACAGATACGCAGTATTTT
CDR3aa: CASSLTPSTDTQYF

j_gene: TRBJ2-5
v_gene: TRBV2
abundance: many
d_gene: .
CDR3nt: TGTGCCAGCACGCACAGAGCAATGTACCAAGAGACCCAGTACTTC
CDR3aa: CASTHRAMYQETQYF

j_gene: TRBJ1-6
v_gene: TRBV6-1
abundance: .
d_gene: .
CDR3nt: TGTGCCAGCAGTGGGGGCGCAGGGTCACCCCTCCACTTT
CDR3aa: CASSGGAGSPLHF

j_gene: TRBJ2-3
v_gene: TRBV4-3
abundance: many
d_gene: .
CDR3nt: TGCGCCAGCAGCCCCCTGGGGGGTCGCACAGATACGCAGTATTTT
CDR3aa: CASSPLGGRTDTQYF

j_gene: TRBJ2-5
v_gene: TRBV6-1
abundance: few
d_gene: TRBD2
CDR3nt: TGTGCCAGCAGTGATCCCCGCGGGAGGGCCCGGGAGACCCAGTACTTC
CDR3aa: CASSDPRGRARETQYF

j_gene: TRBJ1-6
v_gene: TRBV7-2
abundance: many
d_gene: TRBD1
CDR3nt: TGTGCCAGCAACCCGACAGGGGGCTCTTCACCCCTCCACTTT
CDR3aa: CASNPTGGSSPLHF

j_gene: TRBJ2-5
v_gene: TRBV24-1
abundance: many
d_gene: .
CDR3nt: TGTGCCACCAGTGCCTCTGTAGGGTCGGAGACCCAGTACTTC
CDR3aa: CATSASVGSETQYF

j_gene: TRBJ1-6
v_gene: TRBV12-3/TRBV12-4
abundance: .
d_gene: .
CDR3nt: TGTGCCAGCAGTCTAGGAGGGCGCAAAGGCTCACCCCTCCACTTT
CDR3aa: CASSLGGRKGSPLHF

j_gene: TRBJ1-5
v_gene: TRBV7-2
abundance: many
d_gene: .
CDR3nt: TGTGCCAGCAGCCCGATGAGGGGGAATCAGCCCCAGCATTTT
CDR3aa: CASSPMRGNQPQHF

j_gene: TRBJ2-3
v_gene: TRBV4-1
abundance: .
d_gene: .
CDR3nt: TGCGCCAGCAGCCTCGGACAGACTGCCTACAATGAGCAGTATTTT
CDR3aa: CASSLGQTAYNEQYF

j_gene: TRBJ1-2
v_gene: TRBV7-2
abundance: .
d_gene: .
CDR3nt: TGTGCCAGCAGCTTACAGGTCGCGGGGACTCGGGGAGGCTACACCTTC
CDR3aa: CASSLQVAGTRGGYTF

j_gene: TRBJ1-3
v_gene: TRBV9
abundance: many
d_gene: TRBD1
CDR3nt: TGTGCCAGCAGCGCAGGACAGGGGAGGAACACCATATATTTT
CDR3aa: CASSAGQGRNTIYF

j_gene: TRBJ1-4
v_gene: TRBV4-3
abundance: many
d_gene: TRBD1
CDR3nt: TGCGCCAGCAGCCAAGATGGGGCAGGGGGCGGGGATGAAAAACTGTTTTTT
CDR3aa: CASSQDGAGGGDEKLFF

j_gene: TRBJ2-3
v_gene: TRBV27
abundance: .
d_gene: .
CDR3nt: TGTGCCAGCAGTTTTTTCGCGGAGAGGGCAGATACGCAGTATTTT
CDR3aa: CASSFFAERADTQYF

j_gene: TRBJ1-6
v_gene: TRBV2
abundance: many
d_gene: .
CDR3nt: TGTGCCAGCACTACAGATCCTAATAATTCACCCCTCCACTTT
CDR3aa: CASTTDPNNSPLHF

j_gene: TRBJ2-5
v_gene: TRBV7-7
abundance: .
d_gene: .
CDR3nt: TGTGCTAGCAGCTTATGGGGGGCAGAGACCCAGTACTTC
CDR3aa: CASSLWGAETQYF

j_gene: TRBJ2-1
v_gene: TRBV20-1
abundance: .
d_gene: TRBD2
CDR3nt: TGCAGTGCTAGAGATGTCAGTAGCGGGGGCGACAATGAGCAGTTCTTC
CDR3aa: CSARDVSSGGDNEQFF

j_gene: TRBJ1-6
v_gene: TRBV7-3
abundance: .
d_gene: TRBD1
CDR3nt: TGTGCCAGCAGCAACAGGGGGCGCGTGGATTCACCCCTCCACTTT
CDR3aa: CASSNRGRVDSPLHF

j_gene: TRBJ2-2
v_gene: TRBV6-1
abundance: many
d_gene: TRBD1
CDR3nt: TGTGCCAGCGGACAGGGGCCCGGGGAGCTGTTTTTT
CDR3aa: CASGQGPGELFF

j_gene: TRBJ2-5
v_gene: TRBV7-2
abundance: many
d_gene: TRBD2
CDR3nt: TGTGCCAGCAGCATTGGTTGGCGGGGGGCGCCAGGGACCCAGTACTTC
CDR3aa: CASSIGWRGAPGTQYF

j_gene: TRBJ2-3
v_gene: TRBV7-2
abundance: many
d_gene: .
CDR3nt: TGTGCCAGCAGCTTAAAGGCCATTATCACAGATACGCAGTATTTT
CDR3aa: CASSLKAIITDTQYF

j_gene: TRBJ2-7
v_gene: TRBV7-8
abundance: many
d_gene: .
CDR3nt: TGTGCCAGCAGCTTAGTGGGTATTCCCTACGAGCAGTACTTC
CDR3aa: CASSLVGIPYEQYF

j_gene: TRBJ1-4
v_gene: TRBV4-3
abundance: many
d_gene: .
CDR3nt: TGCGCCAGCAGCCCCGCGGAGCAGCGGTCCGGTGAAAAACTGTTTTTT
CDR3aa: CASSPAEQRSGEKLFF

j_gene: TRBJ2-3
v_gene: TRBV20-1
abundance: many
d_gene: .
CDR3nt: TGCAGTGCTAGAGGGAGGGGAACAGATACGCAGTATTTT
CDR3aa: CSARGRGTDTQYF

j_gene: TRBJ2-2
v_gene: TRBV3-1
abundance: .
d_gene: .
CDR3nt: TGTGCCAGCAGCCTTTGGACCCCCGGGGAGCTGTTTTTT
CDR3aa: CASSLWTPGELFF

j_gene: TRBJ2-1
v_gene: TRBV2
abundance: many
d_gene: .
CDR3nt: TGTGCCAGCAGTAAGGATTGGTCCTACAATGAGCAGTTCTTC
CDR3aa: CASSKDWSYNEQFF

j_gene: TRBJ2-1
v_gene: TRBV9
abundance: many
d_gene: .
CDR3nt: TGTGCCAGCAGCGTAGAACTGTCGGTGAGGGAGCAGTTCTTC
CDR3aa: CASSVELSVREQFF

j_gene: TRBJ1-2
v_gene: TRBV6-5
abundance: many
d_gene: .
CDR3nt: TGTGCCAGCAGTTACGTGGCGGTTGGTGGCTACACCTTC
CDR3aa: CASSYVAVGGYTF

j_gene: TRBJ2-7
v_gene: TRBV3-1
abundance: few
d_gene: TRBD1
CDR3nt: TGTGCCAGCAGCTATAGGACAGGGAGATCTTCCGAGCAGTACTTC
CDR3aa: CASSYRTGRSSEQYF

j_gene: TRBJ2-3
v_gene: TRBV11-2
abundance: many
d_gene: TRBD2
CDR3nt: TGTGCCAGCACCAAAGGTTGGCGCGGGACTAGTGGTGATACGCAGTATTTT
CDR3aa: CASTKGWRGTSGDTQYF

j_gene: TRBJ2-7
v_gene: TRBV4-2
abundance: many
d_gene: TRBD2
CDR3nt: TGTGCCAGCAGCCAAGAAACTAGACTAGCGGGGGGGAACTACGAGCAGTACTTC
CDR3aa: CASSQETRLAGGNYEQYF

j_gene: TRBJ2-2
v_gene: TRBV12-3/TRBV12-4
abundance: .
d_gene: TRBD2
CDR3nt: TGTGCCAGCAGATACGCCGGGACTAGCGGGAGTTTGTTTTTT
CDR3aa: CASRYAGTSGSLFF

j_gene: TRBJ1-6
v_gene: TRBV11-2
abundance: many
d_gene: .
CDR3nt: TGTGCCAGCAGCTTAGCTGGGACTCCTAATTCACCCCTCCACTTT
CDR3aa: CASSLAGTPNSPLHF

j_gene: TRBJ2-1
v_gene: TRBV7-9
abundance: many
d_gene: .
CDR3nt: TGTGCCAGCATACGTCAGAGGCGGGACCTATACAATGAGCAGTTCTTC
CDR3aa: CASIRQRRDLYNEQFF

j_gene: TRBJ1-5
v_gene: TRBV7-2
abundance: many
d_gene: .
CDR3nt: TGTGCCAGCTCTACCCCGGGGCAGAATCAGCCCCAGCATTTT
CDR3aa: CASSTPGQNQPQHF

j_gene: TRBJ2-7
v_gene: TRBV12-3/TRBV12-4
abundance: many
d_gene: TRBD1
CDR3nt: TGTGCCAGCAGAAAAGGGGGCACCCGATCCTACGAGCAGTACTTC
CDR3aa: CASRKGGTRSYEQYF

j_gene: TRBJ1-6
v_gene: TRBV5-1
abundance: many
d_gene: .
CDR3nt: TGCGCCAGCAGCTTGGACAGGCCCTATAATTCACCCCTCCACTTT
CDR3aa: CASSLDRPYNSPLHF

j_gene: TRBJ2-2
v_gene: TRBV9
abundance: .
d_gene: .
CDR3nt: TGTGCCAGCAGCGTAGATGGGGGCGGCACCGGGGAGCTGTTTTTT
CDR3aa: CASSVDGGGTGELFF

j_gene: TRBJ1-3
v_gene: TRBV14
abundance: .
d_gene: .
CDR3nt: TGTGCCAGCAGCCCTACCCGCTCTGGAAACGCCATATATTTT
CDR3aa: CASSPTRSGNAIYF

j_gene: TRBJ2-1
v_gene: TRBV29-1
abundance: .
d_gene: TRBD2
CDR3nt: TGCAGCACCATAGCGGGAGGCCCTGAGCAGTTCTTC
CDR3aa: CSTIAGGPEQFF

j_gene: TRBJ1-5
v_gene: TRBV4-2
abundance: many
d_gene: TRBD1
CDR3nt: TGTGCCAGCAGCCAAGGGGACAGGACTTATAGCAGGCAGCCCCAGCATTTT
CDR3aa: CASSQGDRTYSRQPQHF

j_gene: TRBJ2-3
v_gene: TRBV2
abundance: many
d_gene: TRBD2
CDR3nt: TGTGCCAGCAGTGTGGCGGGGGGACTCACAGATACGCAGTATTTT
CDR3aa: CASSVAGGLTDTQYF